Below are 26 T cell receptor beta chains sequenced from a single sample in a study of shared clonotypes between healthy human individuals. The method was immunoSEQ multiplex PCR; TCRdb's version includes in-frame clones alone and lacks a portion of them. The table shows about 2 million clones, with less than 95% occurring only once. Terminally differentiated effector memory CD45RA+ cells were excluded from the naive CD8 cells, which were CD45RO-negative and positively selected for CCR7. The sample consisted of naive CD8+ T cells sorted from blood. The receptors here all came from a man between 18 and 35 years old in good health.

The chain employs TRBV9 and TRBJ2-7, with 10 bases identical to TRBD1. The CDR3 covers 14 residues. Germline assignment: CDR1 SGDLS and CDR2 YYNGEE. J was trimmed by 7 bases and V by 3 bases; bases with no gene match: 7. The CDR3 here is CASSDGTGDWEQYF. In nucleotides, the CDR3 is TGTGCCAGCAGCGATGGGACAGGGGACTGGGAGCAGTACTTC.

The gene calls are TRBV4-3 and TRBJ2-7; weak D call: TRBD1 (5 bases). This CDR3 is built from 14 residues. Trimming shortened V by 0 bases and J by 3 bases, and 9 bases separated the two germline ends. Per germline, CDR1 LGHNA and CDR2 YSLEER. CDR3 nucleotides: TGCGCCAGCAGCCAAGATCAGGGCTTCTACGAGCAGTACTTC. Protein: CASSQDQGFYEQYF.

In the case of this clone: This same CDR3 is encoded by further DNA sequences in the sample. The chain is built from TRBV9 and TRBJ2-7; a weak D match, TRBD1 (6 bases). This CDR3 contains 14 residues. Trimming took 0 bases from V and 2 from J, leaving 9 bases between them. CDR1 is SGDLS and CDR2 is YYNGEE in the germline V gene. CDR3 in DNA: TGTGCCAGCAGCGTAGAGGGGGACACCTACGAGCAGTACTTC. Translated: CASSVEGDTYEQYF.

The CDR3 loop is CASSLDLTGSEKLFF. In DNA form, the CDR3 reads TGTGCCAGCAGCTTGGACTTGACAGGGTCTGAAAAACTGTTTTTT. This chain uses TRBV5-8 with TRBJ1-4; 7 nucleotides agree with TRBD1. This CDR3 has 15 residues. V was pared by 0 bases and J by 7 bases, with 6 bases of the junction left unmatched. From germline, CDR1 is SGHTS and CDR2 YDEGEE.

This sequence joins TRBV10-3 and TRBJ2-5, with TRBD1 matching 7 bases. Trimming at V came to 6 bases and at J to 5 bases, leaving 9 bases not matched to a gene. Looked up from germline, CDR1 is ENHRY and CDR2 is SYGVKD. CDR3 length: 14 amino acids. The CDR3 DNA reads TGTGCCATCAGCGCGACAGGGTTTGAGGAGACCCAGTACTTC. Its protein is CAISATGFEETQYF.

The rearrangement links TRBV7-8 to TRBJ1-4; TRBD1 agrees at 7 bases. The ends lost 1 base at V and 8 bases at J; junction bases unmatched: 10. This CDR3 has 16 amino acids. CDR1 SGHVS and CDR2 FQNEAQ come from the germline V gene. CDR3 DNA sequence: TGTGCCAGCAGCTTAGAGGGAGGGGGCGGTGAGGAAAAACTGTTTTTT. Its translation is CASSLEGGGGEEKLFF.

Turning to this clone: At the DNA level, this CDR3 is encoded by other sequences in the same sample as well. The J gene is TRBJ2-7, the V gene TRBV6-6, with D possibly being TRBD1 (6 bases). V lost 2 bases, J lost 0 bases, and 8 bases lay in between. There are 14 residues in the CDR3. Germline values: CDR1 MNHNY, CDR2 SVGAGI (reference sequence). CDR3 sequence reads: CASSYAGDSYEQYF. The DNA of the CDR3 is TGTGCCAGCAGTTACGCAGGGGACTCCTACGAGCAGTACTTC.

V and J are TRBV19 and TRBJ1-5; D unresolved. Looked up from germline, CDR1 is LNHDA and CDR2 is SQIVND (reference sequence). This CDR3 region has 14 residues. V dropped 6 bases and J dropped 0 bases, with 9 bases sitting between them. The CDR3 region has the DNA TGTGCCAGTAGCCGTAGGGATAGCAATCAGCCCCAGCATTTT. It codes for CASSRRDSNQPQHF.

The chain joins TRBV29-1 to TRBJ2-7; D gene uncertain. V lost 7 bases to trimming and J lost 5 bases, with 12 bases between them. The CDR3 has 11 residues. Looked up from germline, CDR1 is SQVTM and CDR2 is ANQGSEA. CDR3 loop: CSATDKNEQYF. The CDR3 nucleotides are TGCAGCGCCACTGACAAGAACGAGCAGTACTTC.

This chain links TRBV6-5 with TRBJ1-2, with D maybe TRBD1 (5 bases). Trimming cost V 2 bases and J 7 bases, with 14 bases left between them. The CDR3 is 14 amino acids. In germline, CDR1 is MNHEY, CDR2 SVGAGI. CDR3 sequence reads: CASSYGHGTGGYTF. CDR3 nucleotide sequence: TGTGCCAGCAGTTACGGGCACGGGACGGGTGGCTACACCTTC.

This rearrangement joins TRBV9 to TRBJ2-1; D may correspond to TRBD1 or TRBD2 (6 bases each). CDR1 is SGDLS and CDR2 is YYNGEE in the germline V gene. This CDR3 spans 15 amino acids. Trimming stripped 4 bases from V and 4 bases from J, with 15 bases between. The DNA of the CDR3 is TGTGCCAGCAGCCAAGGGGGGAACCTATACAATGAGCAGTTCTTC. Translating it yields CASSQGGNLYNEQFF.

The V call is TRBV6-5, the J call TRBJ1-1; D may be TRBD1 (5 bases). CDR1 and CDR2 from the germline V gene are MNHEY and SVGAGI. Between the trimmed V and J ends, which lost 5 bases and 8 bases, there was a span of 12 bases. The CDR3 length is 12 residues. In DNA, the CDR3 is TGTGCCAGCAGTACTCGACAGTCGGAAGCTTTCTTT. Translated, it gives CASSTRQSEAFF.

The V call is TRBV7-9, the J call TRBJ2-3; 11 bases align to TRBD2. CDR3 length: 17 residues. CDR1 and CDR2 from the germline V gene are SEHNR and FQNEAQ (reference sequence). Trimming removed 1 base from V and 2 bases from J; junction bases left unmatched: 5. The CDR3 DNA reads TGTGCCAGCAGCTTAGAGACTAGCGGGGCCTTCACAGATACGCAGTATTTT. Translating it yields CASSLETSGAFTDTQYF.

The rearrangement joins TRBV6-5 to TRBJ1-2, with D possibly TRBD1 on 5 matching bases. The V end lost 6 bases, the J end lost 2 bases, and 10 bases lay between the germline ends. The CDR3 covers 13 residues. The V gene's germline CDR1 is MNHEY and CDR2 SVGAGI. The DNA of the CDR3 is TGTGCCAGCAGACAGGATCGAAACTATGGCTACACCTTC. Its protein product is CASRQDRNYGYTF.

A remark on this clone: In the same sample, other DNA sequences code for this CDR3. The chain combines TRBV9 with TRBJ2-7, with 8 bases lining up with TRBD2. V dropped 0 bases and J dropped 0; count of bases not matched to a gene: 2. The CDR3 has 15 residues. Germline V gives CDR1 SGDLS, CDR2 YYNGEE. As DNA, the CDR3 is TGTGCCAGCAGCGTAGGAAGCGGGAGCTCCTACGAGCAGTACTTC. Translating it yields CASSVGSGSSYEQYF.

This clone appeared once. The rearrangement joins TRBV7-9 to TRBJ2-1; 7 nucleotides agree with TRBD2. This CDR3 has 16 residues. The V gene's germline CDR1 is SEHNR and CDR2 FQNEAQ (reference sequence). Unmatched junction bases numbered 10, after V lost 5 bases and J lost 3 bases. CDR3 sequence reads: CASSPTSPQIYNEQFF. As DNA, the CDR3 is TGTGCCAGCAGCCCGACTAGCCCCCAGATCTACAATGAGCAGTTCTTC.

J is TRBJ2-6 and V is TRBV6-1; TRBD2 might be the D (5 bases). From germline, CDR1 is MNHNS and CDR2 SASEGT. Trimming stripped 7 bases from V and 5 bases from J, with 15 bases between. The CDR3 sequence is 15 residues long. This CDR3 reads CASTPGGDWANVLTF. CDR3 nucleotides: TGTGCCAGCACCCCTGGAGGAGACTGGGCCAACGTCCTGACTTTC.

The rearrangement uses TRBV5-6 and TRBJ1-6, with D unclear. V lost 3 bases and J 7 bases, leaving 11 bases between the germline ends. CDR3 length equals 14 residues. Germline CDR1 SGHDT, CDR2 YYEEEE. The DNA for the CDR3 is TGTGCCAGCAGCTGGGGATCTAGGAATTCACCCCTCCACTTT. It is translated as CASSWGSRNSPLHF.

The count of this clone is one. V and J are TRBV7-2 and TRBJ2-1, with D possibly TRBD2 on 5 matching bases. The CDR3 is 13 amino acids. Trimming stripped 4 bases from V and 9 bases from J, with 13 bases between. The germline CDR1 and CDR2 sequences are SGHTA and FQGNSA. The CDR3, as DNA: TGTGCCAGCAGCTCGCTACTAGAGGGTGAGCAGTTCTTC. This gives the protein CASSSLLEGEQFF.

The CDR3 protein is CASRLLGANSPLHF. The CDR3 region has the DNA TGTGCCAGCAGGTTACTCGGAGCGAATTCACCCCTCCACTTT. The chain recombines TRBV27 with TRBJ1-6; unclear D gene. Trimming shortened V by 6 bases and J by 7 bases, and 13 bases separated the two germline ends. From germline, CDR1 is MNHEY and CDR2 SMNVEV (reference sequence). The CDR3 spans 14 residues.

The rearrangement joins TRBV7-9 to TRBJ2-2, with 9 nucleotides matching TRBD1. V was clipped by 5 bases and J by 3 bases; unmatched bases: 7. The germline gives CDR1 SEHNR, CDR2 FQNEAQ (reference sequence). CDR3 length equals 16 residues. In nucleotides, the CDR3 is TGTGCCAGCAGCGACCGGACAGGGGAGTACACCGGGGAGCTGTTTTTT. Residues: CASSDRTGEYTGELFF.

With regard to this clone: Other DNA sequences in this sample translate to the same CDR3. The chain links TRBV19 to TRBJ2-7; the D gene is possibly TRBD2 (6 bases). Trimming left V 1 base short and J 3 bases short, with 10 bases between. The germline V gene has CDR1 LNHDA and CDR2 SQIVND (reference sequence). The CDR3 sequence is 14 residues long. CDR3 amino acids: CASSIGGDLYEQYF. As DNA, the CDR3 is TGTGCCAGTAGTATAGGCGGGGACCTCTACGAGCAGTACTTC.

This clone was seen once. Additional DNA sequences in this sample encode the identical CDR3. The chain couples TRBV27 to TRBJ2-3; 7 bases agree with TRBD2. Germline values: CDR1 MNHEY, CDR2 SMNVEV (reference sequence). The J segment lost 0 bases and the V segment lost 2 bases, leaving 2 bases of the junction unmatched. The CDR3 contains 15 residues. The CDR3 bases are TGTGCCAGCAGTTTACCGGGGGGTAGCACAGATACGCAGTATTTT. Protein: CASSLPGGSTDTQYF.

This chain connects TRBV5-4 to TRBJ2-7, with TRBD1 identical over 9 bases. Trimming cost V 3 bases and J 5 bases; bases outside gene matches: 6. This CDR3 is built from 14 residues. Germline CDR1 and CDR2: SGHNT and YYREEE (reference sequence). The CDR3, as DNA: TGTGCCAGCAGCTACCGGGACAGGGAGAACGAGCAGTACTTC. Translating gives CASSYRDRENEQYF. The whole variable domain, remainder taken from reference TRBV5-4 and TRBJ2-7, is ETGVTQSPTHLIKTRGQQVTLRCSSQSGHNTVSWYQQALGQGPQFIFQYYREEENGRGNFPPRFSGLQFPNYSSELNVNALELDDSALYLCASSYRDRENEQYFGPGTRLTVT.

The chain employs TRBV7-9 and TRBJ2-1; D not certain. The CDR3 extends over 14 amino acids. From germline, CDR1 is SEHNR and CDR2 FQNEAQ (reference sequence). The ends were cut back, 0 bases at V and 2 bases at J, with 5 bases in the middle. CDR3 in amino acids: CASSLAVTYNEQFF. The DNA for the CDR3 is TGTGCCAGCAGCTTAGCAGTCACCTACAATGAGCAGTTCTTC.

The chain carries TRBV4-3 and TRBJ2-5; 11 bases line up with TRBD2. CDR3 size: 16 residues. The V gene end was trimmed by 4 bases and the J gene end by 0 bases; junction bases not matched to a gene: 4. From germline, CDR1 is LGHNA and CDR2 YSLEER. The CDR3 DNA is TGCGCCAGCAGCCTACGGACTAGCGGGTACCAAGAGACCCAGTACTTC. Protein: CASSLRTSGYQETQYF.